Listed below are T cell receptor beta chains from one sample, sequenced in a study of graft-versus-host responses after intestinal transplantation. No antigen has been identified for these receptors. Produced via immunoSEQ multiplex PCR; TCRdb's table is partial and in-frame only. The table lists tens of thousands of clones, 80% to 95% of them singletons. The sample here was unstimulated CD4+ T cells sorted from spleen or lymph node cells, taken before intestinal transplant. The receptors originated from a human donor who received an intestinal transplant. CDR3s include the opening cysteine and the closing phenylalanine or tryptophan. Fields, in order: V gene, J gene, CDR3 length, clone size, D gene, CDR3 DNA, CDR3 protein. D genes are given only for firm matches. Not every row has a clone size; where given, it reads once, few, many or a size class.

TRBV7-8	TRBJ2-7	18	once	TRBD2	TGTGCCAGCAGCTTAAGGTCGTCTGGCCGGGAGGTTACCTACGAGCAGTACTTC	CASSLRSSGREVTYEQYF
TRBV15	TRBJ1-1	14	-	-	TGTGCCACCAGCACCCGGGCTTCGAACACTGAAGCTTTCTTT	CATSTRASNTEAFF
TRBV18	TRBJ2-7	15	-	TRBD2	TGTGCCAGCTCACAGACTAGCGGTTCTCCCTACGAGCAGTACTTC	CASSQTSGSPYEQYF
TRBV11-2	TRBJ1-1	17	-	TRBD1	TGTGCCAGCAGCTTAGGAGCGAAGGGACAGGGGAACACTGAAGCTTTCTTT	CASSLGAKGQGNTEAFF
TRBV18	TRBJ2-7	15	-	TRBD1	TGTGCCAGCTCTCCACCGGGGCGAGGACAGGGAGAGCAGTACTTC	CASSPPGRGQGEQYF
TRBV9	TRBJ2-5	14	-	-	TGTGCCAGCAGCGTAGTTGGGGGGCGAGAGACCCAGTACTTC	CASSVVGGRETQYF
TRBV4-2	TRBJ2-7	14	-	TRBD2	TGTGCCAGCAGCCCCCGGGGGGTAAGCTACGAGCAGTACTTC	CASSPRGVSYEQYF
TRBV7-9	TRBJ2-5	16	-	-	TGTGCCAGCAGCTTGGTAGACAGGGGAGGGAAAGAGACCCAGTACTTC	CASSLVDRGGKETQYF
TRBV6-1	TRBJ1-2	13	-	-	TGTGCCAGCAGTGAACAGGGACACTATGGCTACACCTTC	CASSEQGHYGYTF
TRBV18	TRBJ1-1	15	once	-	TGTGCCAGCTCACCACCTTCGTCAGGGAACACTGAAGCTTTCTTT	CASSPPSSGNTEAFF
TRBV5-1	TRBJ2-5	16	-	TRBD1	TGCGCCAGCAGCTCCCAGCGGACAGGGGGCCAAGAGACCCAGTACTTC	CASSSQRTGGQETQYF
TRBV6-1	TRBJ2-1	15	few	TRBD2	TGTGCCAGCAGTGAACGTACTAGCGGGAGTAATGAGCAGTTCTTC	CASSERTSGSNEQFF
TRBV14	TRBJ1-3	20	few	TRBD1	TGTGCCAGCAGCCAACGACAGGGTATAATCCCCTCTCTCTCTGGAAACACCATATATTTT	CASSQRQGIIPSLSGNTIYF
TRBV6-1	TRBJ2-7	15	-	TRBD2	TGTGCCAGCAAAAGAGGACTAGCGGGAGATAACGAGCAGTACTTC	CASKRGLAGDNEQYF
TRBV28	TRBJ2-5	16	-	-	TGTGCCAGCAGTTTAGGTGTGACACGGTTGGGAGAGACCCAGTACTTC	CASSLGVTRLGETQYF
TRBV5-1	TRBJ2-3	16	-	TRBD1	TGCGCCAGCAGCTTCCGGACAGGGGGCGGGACAGATACGCAGTATTTT	CASSFRTGGGTDTQYF
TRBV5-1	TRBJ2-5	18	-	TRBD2	TGCGCCAGCAGCTCCACGGGACTAGCGGGAGGGCCCTCGAAGACCCAGTACTTC	CASSSTGLAGGPSKTQYF
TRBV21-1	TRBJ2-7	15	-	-	TGTGCCAGCAGAGGACTCTTAGCGGAACACTACGAGCAGTACTTC	CASRGLLAEHYEQYF
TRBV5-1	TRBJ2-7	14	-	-	TGCGCCAGCAGCTTGTCAGGGGATCCCTACGAGCAGTACTTC	CASSLSGDPYEQYF
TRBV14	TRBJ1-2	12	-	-	TGTGCCAGCAGCCAAGGCACCTATGGCTACACCTTC	CASSQGTYGYTF